The rows below give T cell receptor beta chains drawn from one sample of a study of blood T cell repertoires in COVID-19. Libraries were prepared by immunoSEQ multiplex PCR; TCRdb keeps only in-frame clonotypes and omits some of them. The sample contains 230,000 or so clones, 80% to 90% of which appear only once. Sequences were obtained from PBMCs or T cells enriched from blood (not recorded which). The receptors originated from a woman between 45 and 65 years old with acute COVID-19. Each CDR3 is given with its conserved first and last residue. D genes are given only for firm matches. Clone size is stated in some rows and not others, as once, few, many or a class when expanded.

v_call	j_call	d_call	clone_size	cdr3_aa	cdr3_nt
TRBV7-2	TRBJ2-7	TRBD2	-	CASSHPGVAGNEQYF	TGTGCCAGCAGCCACCCCGGGGTAGCGGGAAACGAGCAGTACTTC
TRBV7-9	TRBJ2-3	TRBD1	-	CASSLAGTGKWADTQYF	TGTGCCAGCAGCTTAGCGGGGACAGGGAAGTGGGCAGATACGCAGTATTTT
TRBV7-9	TRBJ1-1	-	-	CASTLITTMNTEAFF	TGTGCCAGCACCCTAATTACTACCATGAACACTGAAGCTTTCTTT
TRBV7-9	TRBJ1-1	TRBD1	-	CASSAGQGTDTEAFF	TGTGCCAGCAGCGCGGGACAGGGAACTGACACTGAAGCTTTCTTT
TRBV18	TRBJ2-1	TRBD1	-	CASSPRLPGQGTNEQFF	TGTGCCAGCTCACCTCGACTCCCGGGACAGGGGACGAATGAGCAGTTCTTC
TRBV3-1/TRBV3-2	TRBJ1-2	-	-	CASSLNNRDAYGYTF	TGTGCCAGCAGCCTTAACAACAGGGATGCCTATGGCTACACCTTC
TRBV9	TRBJ2-1	TRBD1	-	CASSAWTGGYEQFF	TGTGCCAGCAGCGCATGGACAGGGGGCTATGAGCAGTTCTTC
TRBV5-1	TRBJ1-1	-	-	CASSLDEVGNTEAFF	TGCGCCAGCAGCTTGGATGAGGTGGGGAACACTGAAGCTTTCTTT
TRBV7-3	TRBJ2-1	-	once	CASSLRGHEQFF	TGTGCCAGCAGCCTGAGAGGCCATGAGCAGTTCTTC
TRBV6-4	TRBJ2-1	TRBD1	-	CASSDGTGAGYNEQFF	TGTGCCAGCAGTGACGGAACAGGGGCTGGCTACAATGAGCAGTTCTTC
TRBV7-9	TRBJ1-5	TRBD1	-	CASSLGTGQGNQPQHF	TGTGCCAGCAGCTTAGGGACGGGACAGGGCAATCAGCCCCAGCATTTT
TRBV5-5	TRBJ1-1	TRBD1	-	CASSRMGQGGTEAFF	TGTGCCAGCAGCCGGATGGGACAGGGGGGCACTGAAGCTTTCTTT
TRBV5-1	TRBJ2-1	-	-	CASSLGTRDQSNEQFF	TGCGCCAGCAGCTTGGGGACTCGAGATCAATCCAATGAGCAGTTCTTC
TRBV24-1	TRBJ2-6	TRBD1	-	CATRGGAGANVLTF	TGTGCCACCAGAGGGGGCGCTGGGGCCAACGTCCTGACTTTC
TRBV9	TRBJ2-3	-	-	CASSVQDYTDTQYF	TGTGCCAGCAGCGTTCAGGACTACACAGATACGCAGTATTTT
TRBV27	TRBJ2-3	TRBD2	-	CASGIAGGPLDTQYF	TGTGCCAGCGGTATAGCGGGAGGGCCGCTAGATACGCAGTATTTT
TRBV4-1	TRBJ1-5	-	-	CASSQNEQARTSNQPQHF	TGCGCCAGCAGCCAAAATGAACAGGCTCGAACTAGCAATCAGCCCCAGCATTTT
TRBV4-1	TRBJ1-1	-	-	CASSQVGTVNTEAFF	TGCGCCAGCAGCCAAGTAGGTACAGTGAACACTGAAGCTTTCTTT
TRBV5-4	TRBJ2-5	TRBD1	-	CASSFAPGTAQETQYF	TGTGCCAGCAGCTTTGCCCCCGGGACAGCCCAAGAGACCCAGTACTTC
TRBV7-9	TRBJ2-7	-	-	CASSPDRDYEQYF	TGTGCCAGCAGTCCTGACAGAGATTACGAGCAGTACTTC
TRBV2	TRBJ2-5	-	-	CASKTGHLQETQYF	TGTGCCAGCAAAACGGGACATCTCCAAGAGACCCAGTACTTC
TRBV5-4	TRBJ2-1	TRBD2	-	CASSRWLAGYNEQFF	TGTGCCAGCAGCCGCTGGCTAGCGGGGTACAATGAGCAGTTCTTC
TRBV2	TRBJ2-7	TRBD1	many	CASGGQGSYEQYF	TGTGCCAGTGGCGGACAGGGTTCCTACGAGCAGTACTTC
TRBV15	TRBJ2-7	-	-	CATSREGQDYEQYF	TGTGCCACCAGCAGAGAGGGACAAGACTACGAGCAGTACTTC
TRBV3-1/TRBV3-2	TRBJ2-7	TRBD1	-	CASSQGGTGGEQYF	TGTGCCAGCAGCCAAGGAGGGACAGGGGGCGAGCAGTACTTC
TRBV28	TRBJ2-7	TRBD1	-	CASKTGKTYEQYF	TGTGCCAGCAAGACAGGGAAGACCTACGAGCAGTACTTC
TRBV28	TRBJ1-6	-	few	CASITGGQDTDNSPLHF	TGTGCCAGCATCACGGGCGGGCAGGATACCGATAATTCACCCCTCCACTTT
TRBV7-2	TRBJ1-3	TRBD1	-	CASSLKGARGNTIYF	TGTGCCAGCAGCTTAAAGGGGGCGCGTGGAAACACCATATATTTT
TRBV28	TRBJ2-1	TRBD2	-	CASTTGTSGPNNEQFF	TGTGCCAGCACCACTGGGACTAGCGGGCCGAACAATGAGCAGTTCTTC
TRBV11-3	TRBJ1-1	-	-	CASSLGSGAGENTEAFF	TGTGCCAGCAGCTTAGGGAGTGGGGCAGGGGAGAACACTGAAGCTTTCTTT
TRBV7-9	TRBJ1-4	-	-	CASSLASQGAEKLFF	TGTGCCAGCAGCTTAGCTTCGCAGGGCGCTGAAAAACTGTTTTTT
TRBV7-9	TRBJ1-2	-	-	CASSSSGDLNYGYTF	TGTGCCAGCAGCTCTTCAGGGGACCTCAACTATGGCTACACCTTC
TRBV5-1	TRBJ1-2	TRBD1	few	CASSLTGTGGLRSYTF	TGCGCCAGCAGCTTGACCGGGACAGGGGGTCTCAGGAGCTACACCTTC
TRBV6-5	TRBJ1-1	-	-	CASSPTGTEAFF	TGTGCCAGCAGCCCCACAGGCACTGAAGCTTTCTTT
TRBV6-1	TRBJ2-5	-	-	CASSEDSQGGGRGETQYF	TGTGCCAGCAGTGAAGATTCGCAAGGAGGGGGGAGGGGAGAGACCCAGTACTTC
TRBV28	TRBJ2-7	TRBD1	-	CASSPPPGGTGLRNYEQYF	TGTGCCAGCAGTCCCCCTCCGGGCGGGACAGGCCTTAGGAACTACGAGCAGTACTTC
TRBV12-5	TRBJ2-2	TRBD1	-	CASGLQGANTGELFF	TGTGCTAGTGGTTTACAGGGGGCGAACACCGGGGAGCTGTTTTTT
TRBV6-4	TRBJ2-7	-	few	CASMSSSRYEQYF	TGTGCCAGCATGAGCTCGAGTCGGTACGAGCAGTACTTC
TRBV27	TRBJ2-1	-	few	CASSFGGANEQFF	TGTGCCAGCAGTTTTGGAGGGGCGAATGAGCAGTTCTTC
TRBV5-1	TRBJ2-5	TRBD1	once	CATQTGGAFETQYF	TGCGCCACCCAGACAGGGGGCGCGTTTGAGACCCAGTACTTC
TRBV5-4	TRBJ2-5	TRBD2	-	CASSLRAGGQETQYF	TGTGCCAGCAGCTTGCGGGCGGGAGGTCAAGAGACCCAGTACTTC
TRBV15	TRBJ1-6	-	-	CATSRDPWGQSSYNSPLHF	TGTGCCACCAGCAGAGACCCATGGGGGCAGAGCTCCTATAATTCACCCCTCCACTTT
TRBV12-3/TRBV12-4	TRBJ1-1	-	few	CASSLSAGAFF	TGTGCCAGCAGTTTATCCGCCGGAGCTTTCTTT
TRBV12-3/TRBV12-4	TRBJ1-2	TRBD1	once	CASSLGQSYGYTF	TGTGCCAGCAGTTTGGGACAGTCCTATGGCTACACCTTC
TRBV29-1	TRBJ1-2	TRBD1	-	CSVEWTGRYGYTF	TGCAGCGTTGAATGGACAGGGCGCTATGGCTACACCTTC
TRBV3-1/TRBV3-2	TRBJ2-1	TRBD2	-	CASSQELAGGFHEQFF	TGTGCCAGCAGCCAAGAACTAGCGGGAGGTTTTCATGAGCAGTTCTTC
TRBV5-1	TRBJ2-1	TRBD2	once	CASSSAGLAGSKTYNEQFF	TGCGCCAGCAGCTCTGCCGGACTAGCGGGATCAAAAACCTACAATGAGCAGTTCTTC
TRBV27	TRBJ2-1	-	-	CASRSPRSSYNEQFF	TGTGCCAGCAGAAGCCCCCGGAGCTCCTACAATGAGCAGTTCTTC
TRBV28	TRBJ1-2	-	-	CASSVGQALGYTF	TGTGCCAGCAGTGTGGGGCAGGCCTTGGGCTACACCTTC
TRBV18	TRBJ1-4	-	-	CATATGQGNEKLFF	TGTGCCACCGCCACCGGGCAGGGGAATGAAAAACTGTTTTTT
TRBV7-2	TRBJ2-7	TRBD2	-	CASSPGTSASYEQYF	TGTGCCAGCAGCCCCGGGACTAGCGCCTCCTACGAGCAGTACTTC
TRBV29-1	TRBJ2-7	TRBD1	-	CSVEGWGQGSYEQYF	TGCAGCGTTGAAGGTTGGGGACAGGGCTCCTACGAGCAGTACTTC
TRBV24-1	TRBJ2-3	TRBD1	-	CATSEPLGTGGFTDTQYF	TGTGCCACCAGTGAGCCACTTGGGACAGGGGGATTCACAGATACGCAGTATTTT
TRBV6-5	TRBJ2-7	-	-	CASRVILGEGGEQYF	TGTGCCAGCAGGGTCATTCTTGGGGAAGGAGGCGAGCAGTACTTC